This T cell receptor beta chain was recovered during a study of blood T cell repertoires in COVID-19. Overall study: T cells, B-cell-depleted T cells, or PBMCs provided the cDNA or gDNA that served as material.

This clone has only a few counts. Profiling relied on immunoSEQ multiplex PCR, and the TCRdb table lists in-frame clones only, not all of them. The sample shows roughly 200,000 clones, 70% to 90% of them seen only once. The CDR3 consists of 15 residues. Germline values: CDR1 KGHSH, CDR2 LQKENI. V lost 3 bases to trimming and J lost 0 bases, with 11 bases between them. V and J are TRBV18 and TRBJ1-2; D perhaps matches TRBD1 (6 bases). The clonotype comes from a woman in her 50s in a cohort exposed to, infected with or recovered from COVID-19 (not recorded which). Sequencing was carried out using PBMCs or T cells enriched from blood (not recorded which). In nucleotides, the CDR3 is TGTGCCAGCTCACCGACAGGAAACTCTAACTATGGCTACACCTTC. Protein sequence: CASSPTGNSNYGYTF.